These T cell receptor beta chains were read from a single sample in a study of T cell responses to AZD1222 COVID-19 vaccine. The table came from immunoSEQ multiplex PCR; TCRdb's copy has only in-frame clones and leaves some out. This table has 100,000 to 140,000 clones, roughly 90% appearing once. This material consisted of peripheral blood, taken on day 0 of AZD1222 vaccination. These receptors all come from an adult in good health. Both conserved end residues are part of each CDR3. The D gene is left open where the match is weak. Where a row states a size, it is once, few, many or the class of an expanded clone; other rows omit it.

NA,NA,TRBV4-1,TRBJ2-7,CASSQGDEQYF,TGCGCCAGCAGCCAAGGGGACGAGCAGTACTTC
NA,NA,TRBV7-2,TRBJ1-2,CASSLGGQSRSGYTF,TGTGCCAGCAGCTTAGGTGGACAGTCACGAAGTGGCTACACCTTC
TRBD1,NA,TRBV7-9,TRBJ2-6,CASSTLTGGAGYGANVLTF,TGTGCCAGCAGCACCTTGACAGGGGGCGCTGGGTATGGGGCCAACGTCCTGACTTTC
NA,few,TRBV21-1,TRBJ1-3,CASSKKQRRVYRSSGNTIYF,TGTGCCAGCAGCAAAAAACAACGGAGGGTCTACAGAAGCTCTGGAAACACCATATATTTT
NA,NA,TRBV12-5,TRBJ1-2,CASGLQGFNYGYTF,TGTGCTAGTGGTTTGCAAGGGTTTAACTATGGCTACACCTTC
NA,NA,TRBV19,TRBJ1-4,CASRRPSDVAEKLFF,TGTGCCAGTAGGCGCCCATCGGACGTGGCAGAAAAACTGTTTTTT
NA,NA,TRBV3-1/TRBV3-2,TRBJ2-7,CASSQRNEQYF,TGTGCCAGCAGCCAAAGGAACGAGCAGTACTTC
TRBD1,NA,TRBV6-5,TRBJ2-7,CASSYRGQYEQYF,TGTGCCAGCAGTTACAGGGGACAGTACGAGCAGTACTTC
NA,NA,TRBV28,TRBJ2-1,CASSSSVGEQFF,TGTGCCAGCAGTTCCTCAGTCGGTGAGCAGTTCTTC
TRBD1,NA,TRBV27,TRBJ2-3,CASSRTGDRTDTQYF,TGTGCCAGCAGCCGGACAGGGGATCGCACAGATACGCAGTATTTT
NA,NA,TRBV11-1,TRBJ2-3,CASSLAGGFTDTQYF,TGTGCCAGCAGTTTAGCCGGAGGGTTCACAGATACGCAGTATTTT
NA,NA,TRBV6-2/TRBV6-3,TRBJ1-1,CASSYSIGTEAFF,TGTGCCAGCAGTTACTCGATAGGCACTGAAGCTTTCTTT
NA,NA,TRBV7-3,TRBJ2-1,CASSLGGSPNEQFF,TGTGCCAGCAGCTTAGGGGGATCCCCTAATGAGCAGTTCTTC
NA,NA,TRBV6-5,TRBJ2-7,CASSYSGGSSSYEQYF,TGTGCCAGCAGTTACTCTGGGGGAAGCAGCTCCTACGAGCAGTACTTC
NA,NA,TRBV28,TRBJ1-1,CASSPTTEAFF,TGTGCCAGCAGCCCCACTACTGAAGCTTTCTTT
NA,NA,TRBV19,TRBJ2-5,CASSIDHDTSRWGEGFRKQETQYF,TGTGCCAGTAGTATAGATCACGACACCTCCCGTTGGGGAGAGGGCTTTCGGAAACAAGAGACCCAGTACTTC
NA,few,TRBV6-5,TRBJ2-7,CASTLQGDLQYF,TGTGCCAGCACCCTACAAGGGGACCTGCAGTACTTC
NA,once,TRBV3-1/TRBV3-2,TRBJ2-3,CASTSGGAVSTDTQYF,TGTGCCAGCACCTCAGGGGGGGCGGTGAGCACAGATACGCAGTATTTT
NA,once,TRBV29-1,TRBJ1-1,CSVEGRQNTEAFF,TGCAGCGTTGAGGGCAGGCAGAACACTGAAGCTTTCTTT
NA,NA,TRBV29-1,TRBJ2-7,CSVTTGGTGSIYEQYF,TGCAGCGTTACGACGGGGGGGACAGGGTCAATCTACGAGCAGTACTTC
TRBD1,NA,TRBV6-5,TRBJ2-7,CASRVTGQLYEQYF,TGTGCCAGCAGGGTAACGGGACAGCTCTACGAGCAGTACTTC
NA,NA,TRBV28,TRBJ1-6,CASRPERGESPLHF,TGTGCCAGCAGGCCCGAGCGAGGGGAGTCACCCCTCCACTTT
NA,NA,TRBV5-4,TRBJ1-2,CASSLTQANYGYTF,TGTGCCAGCAGCTTGACGCAGGCTAACTATGGCTACACCTTC
NA,NA,TRBV10-3,TRBJ1-5,CAISVGPLQPQHF,TGTGCCATCAGTGTTGGCCCCCTACAGCCCCAGCATTTT
NA,NA,TRBV15,TRBJ1-4,CATSRDPRGGEKLFF,TGTGCCACCAGCAGAGATCCCAGGGGCGGTGAAAAACTGTTTTTT
NA,NA,TRBV7-2,TRBJ1-2,CASSRDGPKGYTF,TGTGCCAGCAGCAGGGACGGGCCAAAGGGCTACACCTTC
NA,NA,TRBV19,TRBJ1-5,CASSMLDRIDQPQHF,TGTGCCAGTAGTATGTTGGACAGAATCGATCAGCCCCAGCATTTT
NA,NA,TRBV7-3,TRBJ1-2,CASSFKRGQGYTF,TGTGCCAGCAGCTTTAAGAGGGGCCAAGGCTACACCTTC
NA,NA,TRBV4-3,TRBJ1-5,CASSPTVGSRNQPQHF,TGCGCCAGCAGCCCCACCGTCGGCAGCCGGAATCAGCCCCAGCATTTT
NA,NA,TRBV5-1,TRBJ2-1,CASSLNVYNEQFF,TGCGCCAGCAGCTTGAACGTATACAATGAGCAGTTCTTC
NA,NA,TRBV6-5,TRBJ1-1,CASSTDYFTEAFF,TGTGCCAGCAGTACAGATTACTTCACTGAAGCTTTCTTT
NA,NA,TRBV11-3,TRBJ2-7,CASSLWQGVSYEQYF,TGTGCCAGCAGCTTATGGCAGGGAGTCTCCTACGAGCAGTACTTC
TRBD1,NA,TRBV7-3,TRBJ2-2,CASSLTLDRAGAGELFF,TGTGCCAGCAGCTTAACTCTTGACAGGGCTGGAGCCGGGGAGCTGTTTTTT
NA,NA,TRBV10-3,TRBJ2-4,CAISDGEAVRKNIQYF,TGTGCCATCAGTGACGGGGAAGCGGTGCGGAAAAACATTCAGTACTTC
NA,NA,TRBV7-9,TRBJ2-2,CASSIGTPNTGELFF,TGTGCCAGCAGTATTGGGACACCTAACACCGGGGAGCTGTTTTTT
NA,few,TRBV6-6,TRBJ1-2,CASSYYPVQHGYTF,TGTGCCAGCAGTTACTACCCAGTGCAGCATGGCTACACCTTC
TRBD2,NA,TRBV4-2,TRBJ2-1,CASSHAQGLAGNNEQFF,TGTGCCAGCAGCCACGCCCAGGGCCTAGCGGGAAACAATGAGCAGTTCTTC
TRBD2,NA,TRBV14,TRBJ2-1,CASSQVSGRAHSYNEQFF,TGTGCCAGCAGCCAAGTTAGCGGGAGGGCCCACTCCTACAATGAGCAGTTCTTC
TRBD2,once,TRBV7-3,TRBJ2-7,CASSLGTSGSEQYF,TGTGCCAGCAGCCTGGGGACTAGCGGGAGCGAGCAGTACTTC
NA,NA,TRBV27,TRBJ2-3,CASSLRYSRRGTDTQYF,TGTGCCAGCAGTTTAAGGTACTCGCGGAGGGGGACAGATACGCAGTATTTT
NA,NA,TRBV6-2/TRBV6-3,TRBJ1-5,CASSSRQTSNQPQHF,TGTGCCAGCAGTTCCCGACAGACCAGCAATCAGCCCCAGCATTTT
TRBD1,NA,TRBV28,TRBJ2-7,CASSLVDRGYEQYF,TGTGCCAGCAGTTTAGTGGACAGGGGATACGAGCAGTACTTC
NA,few,TRBV5-1,TRBJ1-5,CASSLAGGEVQPQHF,TGCGCCAGCAGCTTGGCCGGGGGGGAGGTTCAGCCCCAGCATTTT
NA,NA,TRBV2,TRBJ2-2,CASSEFGPLNTGELFF,TGTGCCAGCAGTGAATTTGGTCCCCTGAACACCGGGGAGCTGTTTTTT
TRBD2,NA,TRBV11-2,TRBJ2-7,CASSPSGYEQYF,TGTGCCAGCAGCCCTAGCGGCTACGAGCAGTACTTC
NA,NA,TRBV11-3,TRBJ2-7,CASSYRGLYEQYF,TGTGCCAGCAGTTACCGGGGCCTCTACGAGCAGTACTTC
NA,NA,TRBV5-1,TRBJ1-4,CASSLNHGREKLFF,TGCGCCAGCAGCTTGAATCACGGTCGGGAAAAACTGTTTTTT
TRBD1,NA,TRBV7-2,TRBJ1-2,CASSSKGARGYTF,TGTGCCAGCAGCAGTAAGGGGGCAAGGGGCTACACCTTC
NA,few,TRBV9,TRBJ2-7,CASSLEWGPTYEQYF,TGTGCCAGCAGCCTCGAATGGGGGCCCACCTACGAGCAGTACTTC